What follows describes a single T cell receptor (beta chain). With the read ending 3 residues before the CDR3 end, the germline J gene is used to fill in that end. This sample is part of a study of T cells in women clearing cervical HPV infection. Method: immunoSEQ multiplex PCR; TCRdb's copy keeps in-frame clones and lacks some. The data show 40,000 or so clones, and the top ten clones hold 6.4%. There are 18 residues in the CDR3. CDR1 is DFQATT and CDR2 is SNEGSKA in the germline V gene (reference sequence). The J gene is TRBJ2-2, the V gene TRBV20-1, with TRBD1 matching 10 bases. The receptor's source is a woman between 18 and 70 years old with a cervical HPV16 infection that either progressed to CIN3+ or cleared (not recorded which). Material: blood buffy coat. The DNA read from the CDR3 is TGCAGTGCTAGAGAAGTCAGGGGGGGACAGGGGCGAACGGAAAAG. It yields the protein CSAREVRGGQGRTEK. The full-length CDR3 reads as CSAREVRGGQGRTEKLFF.